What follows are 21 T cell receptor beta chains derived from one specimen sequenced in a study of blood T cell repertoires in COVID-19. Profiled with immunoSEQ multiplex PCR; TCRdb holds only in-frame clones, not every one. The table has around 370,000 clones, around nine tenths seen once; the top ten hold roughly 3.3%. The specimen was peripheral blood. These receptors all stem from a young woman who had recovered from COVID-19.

The CDR3 loop reads CASSSGVDGYTF. CDR3 in DNA: TGTGCTAGTTCATCAGGGGTCGATGGCTACACCTTC. The V call is TRBV12-5, the J call TRBJ1-2, with D perhaps TRBD1 (6 bases). Trimming pared 8 bases from V and 6 bases from J, leaving 13 bases between. CDR1 is LGHNT and CDR2 is FRNRAP in the germline V gene. The CDR3 has 12 residues.

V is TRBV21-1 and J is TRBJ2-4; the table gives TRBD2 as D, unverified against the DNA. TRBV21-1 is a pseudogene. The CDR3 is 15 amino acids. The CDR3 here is CASSKSPYAKNIQYF. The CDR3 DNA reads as TGTGCCAGCAGCAAATCACCCTATGCCAAAAACATTCAGTACTTC.

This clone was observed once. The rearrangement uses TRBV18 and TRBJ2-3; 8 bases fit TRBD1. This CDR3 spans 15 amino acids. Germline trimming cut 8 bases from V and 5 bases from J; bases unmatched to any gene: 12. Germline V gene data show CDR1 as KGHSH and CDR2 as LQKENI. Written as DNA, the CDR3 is TGTGCCAGCCTAAATCGACAGGGGCTCTTAGATACGCAGTATTTT. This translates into CASLNRQGLLDTQYF.

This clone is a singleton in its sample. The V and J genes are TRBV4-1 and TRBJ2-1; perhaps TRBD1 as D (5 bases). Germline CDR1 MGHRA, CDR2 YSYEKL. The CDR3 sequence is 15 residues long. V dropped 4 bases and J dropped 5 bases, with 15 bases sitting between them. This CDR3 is CASSRSLGRDNEQFF. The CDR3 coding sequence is TGCGCCAGCAGCCGCAGCTTGGGGCGTGACAATGAGCAGTTCTTC.

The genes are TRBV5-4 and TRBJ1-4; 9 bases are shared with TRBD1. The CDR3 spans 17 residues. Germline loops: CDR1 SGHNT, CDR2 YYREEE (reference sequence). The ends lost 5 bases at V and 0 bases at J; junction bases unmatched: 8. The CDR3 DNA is TGTGCCAGCAGTCTTTCGGGACAGGGTCCAACTAATGAAAAACTGTTTTTT. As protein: CASSLSGQGPTNEKLFF.

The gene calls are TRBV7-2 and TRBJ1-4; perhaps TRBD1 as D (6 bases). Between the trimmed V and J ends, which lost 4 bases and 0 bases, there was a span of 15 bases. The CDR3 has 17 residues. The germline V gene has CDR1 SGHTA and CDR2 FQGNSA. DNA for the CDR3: TGTGCCAGCAGCTCTTTTGGGGGCTTAGCAACTAATGAAAAACTGTTTTTT. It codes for CASSSFGGLATNEKLFF.

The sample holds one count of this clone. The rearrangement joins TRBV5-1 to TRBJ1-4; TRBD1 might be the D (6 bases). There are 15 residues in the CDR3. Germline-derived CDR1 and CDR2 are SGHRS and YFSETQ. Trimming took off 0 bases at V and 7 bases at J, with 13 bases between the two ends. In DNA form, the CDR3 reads TGCGCCAGCAGCTTGGCCGGGGGGCGCGGTGAAAAACTGTTTTTT. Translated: CASSLAGGRGEKLFF.

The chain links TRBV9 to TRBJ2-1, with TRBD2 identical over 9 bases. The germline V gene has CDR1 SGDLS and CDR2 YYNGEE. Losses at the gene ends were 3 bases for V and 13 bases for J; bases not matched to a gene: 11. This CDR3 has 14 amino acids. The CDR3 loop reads CASSESHAGGPQFF. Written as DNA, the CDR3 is TGTGCCAGCAGCGAGTCCCACGCGGGAGGGCCCCAGTTCTTC.

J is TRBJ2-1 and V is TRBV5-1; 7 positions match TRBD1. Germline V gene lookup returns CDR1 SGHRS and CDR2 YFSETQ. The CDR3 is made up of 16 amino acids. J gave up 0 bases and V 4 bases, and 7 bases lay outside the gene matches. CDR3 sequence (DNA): TGCGCCAGCAGCGGGGTGTGGGACAGCTCCTACAATGAGCAGTTCTTC. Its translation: CASSGVWDSSYNEQFF.

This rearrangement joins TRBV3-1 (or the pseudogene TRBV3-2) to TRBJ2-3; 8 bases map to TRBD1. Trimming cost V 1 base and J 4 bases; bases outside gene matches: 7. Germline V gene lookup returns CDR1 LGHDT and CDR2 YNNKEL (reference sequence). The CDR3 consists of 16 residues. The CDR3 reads CASSQVQGARADTQYF. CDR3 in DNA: TGTGCCAGCAGCCAAGTTCAGGGGGCTCGGGCAGATACGCAGTATTTT.

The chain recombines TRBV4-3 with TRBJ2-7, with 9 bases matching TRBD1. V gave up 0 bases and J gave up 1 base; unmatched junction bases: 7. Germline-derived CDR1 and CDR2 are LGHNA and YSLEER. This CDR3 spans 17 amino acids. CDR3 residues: CASSQDQDRGLSYEQYV. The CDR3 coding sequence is TGCGCCAGCAGCCAAGATCAGGACAGGGGACTATCCTACGAGCAGTACGTC.

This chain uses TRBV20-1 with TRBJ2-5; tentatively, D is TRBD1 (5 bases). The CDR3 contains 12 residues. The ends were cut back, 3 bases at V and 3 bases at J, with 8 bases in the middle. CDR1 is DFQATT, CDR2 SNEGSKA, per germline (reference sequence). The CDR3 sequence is CSASGAEETQYF. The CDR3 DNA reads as TGCAGTGCTAGTGGGGCAGAAGAGACCCAGTACTTC.

CDR3 sequence reads: CASSPRFNSPLHF. The CDR3 DNA reads as TGTGCCAGCAGTCCCAGGTTCAATTCACCCCTCCACTTT. This chain joins TRBV27 and TRBJ1-6; D gene unclear. The CDR3 runs to 13 residues. V lost 5 bases and J lost 7, with 9 bases in between. Germline CDR1 and CDR2: MNHEY and SMNVEV (reference sequence).

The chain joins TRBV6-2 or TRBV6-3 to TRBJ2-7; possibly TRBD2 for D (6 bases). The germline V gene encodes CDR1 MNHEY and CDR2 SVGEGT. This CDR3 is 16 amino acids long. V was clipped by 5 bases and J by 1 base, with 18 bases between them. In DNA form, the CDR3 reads TGTGCCAGCAGTAACACGACTAGTTTTTGGTCCTACGAGCAGTACGTC. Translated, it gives CASSNTTSFWSYEQYV.

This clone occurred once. The CDR3 spells CATSRDRGPSSSGNTIYF. In nucleotides, the CDR3 is TGTGCCACCAGTCGGGACAGGGGTCCATCGAGCTCTGGAAACACCATATATTTT. The chain links TRBV24-1 to TRBJ1-3; 10 bases map to TRBD1. Germline values: CDR1 KGHDR, CDR2 SFDVKD. J gave up 0 bases and V 6 bases, and 10 bases lay outside the gene matches. The CDR3 is 18 residues long.

The CDR3 reads CASSDRRSHTGELFF. The CDR3 DNA follows: TGTGCCAGCTCGGACAGGCGATCGCACACCGGGGAGCTGTTTTTT. The chain recombines TRBV2 with TRBJ2-2; 7 bases align to TRBD1. Per the germline V gene, CDR1 is SNHLY and CDR2 is FYNNEI. Germline trimming cut 8 bases from V and 3 bases from J; bases unmatched to any gene: 9. CDR3 length: 15 residues.

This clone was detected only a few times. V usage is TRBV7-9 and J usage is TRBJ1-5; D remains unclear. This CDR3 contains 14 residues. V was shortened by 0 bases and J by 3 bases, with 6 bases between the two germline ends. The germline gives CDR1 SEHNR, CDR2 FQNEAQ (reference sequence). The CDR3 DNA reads TGTGCCAGCAGCTTAGCTGGCACCAATCAGCCCCAGCATTTT. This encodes CASSLAGTNQPQHF.

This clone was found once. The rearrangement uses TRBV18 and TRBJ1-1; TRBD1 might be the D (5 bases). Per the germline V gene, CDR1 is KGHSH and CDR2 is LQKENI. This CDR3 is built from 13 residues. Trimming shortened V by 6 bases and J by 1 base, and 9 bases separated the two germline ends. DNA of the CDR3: TGTGCCAGCTCCCAGACAGAGAACACTGAAGCTTTCTTT. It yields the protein CASSQTENTEAFF.

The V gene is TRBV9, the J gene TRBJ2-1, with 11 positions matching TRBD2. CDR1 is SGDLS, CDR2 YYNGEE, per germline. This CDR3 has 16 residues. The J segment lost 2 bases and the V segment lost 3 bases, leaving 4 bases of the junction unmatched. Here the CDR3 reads CASSDSLAGAYNEQFF. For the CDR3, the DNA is TGTGCCAGCAGCGACTCACTAGCGGGGGCCTACAATGAGCAGTTCTTC.

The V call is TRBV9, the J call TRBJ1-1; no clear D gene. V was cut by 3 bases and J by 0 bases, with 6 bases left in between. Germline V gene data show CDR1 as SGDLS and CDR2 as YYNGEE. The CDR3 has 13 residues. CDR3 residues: CASSAVLNTEAFF. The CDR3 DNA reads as TGTGCCAGCAGCGCCGTGTTGAACACTGAAGCTTTCTTT.

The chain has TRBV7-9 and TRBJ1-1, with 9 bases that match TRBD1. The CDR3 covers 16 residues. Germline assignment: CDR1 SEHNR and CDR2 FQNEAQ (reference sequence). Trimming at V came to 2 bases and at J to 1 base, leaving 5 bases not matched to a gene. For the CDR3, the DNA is TGTGCCAGCAGCTTATACAGGGGGCTGGAGAACACTGAAGCTTTCTTT. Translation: CASSLYRGLENTEAFF.